What follows is one TCR beta chain and its context. This specimen comes from a study of beta chain features in type 1 diabetes. Study background: Regarding age, gender and cell yields, patients proved similar to healthy donors.

Reverse transcription of all isolated RNA meant that expressed TCRB transcripts were sequenced. Naive, central memory and regulatory T cell samples yielded about 3.57 million reads on average. The protocol was immunoSEQ multiplex PCR, while the TCRdb copy is restricted to in-frame clones and leaves out a portion. The repertoire holds about 350,000 clones, with around 20% as singletons. This receptor was identified in a woman between 18 and 29 years old in good health. Sample: naive CD4+ T cells from blood.

CDR3 sequence (DNA): TGCGCCAGCAGCCAAGATAGTGGCAGGTGGTATAGCAATCAGCCCCAGCATTTT. Its translation: CASSQDSGRWYSNQPQHF. The V call is TRBV4-1, the J call TRBJ1-5; D is ambiguous. The V gene lost 0 bases and the J gene lost 0 bases, with 15 bases spanning the gap. Germline lookup yields CDR1 MGHRA and CDR2 YSYEKL. The CDR3 loop spans 18 amino acids.